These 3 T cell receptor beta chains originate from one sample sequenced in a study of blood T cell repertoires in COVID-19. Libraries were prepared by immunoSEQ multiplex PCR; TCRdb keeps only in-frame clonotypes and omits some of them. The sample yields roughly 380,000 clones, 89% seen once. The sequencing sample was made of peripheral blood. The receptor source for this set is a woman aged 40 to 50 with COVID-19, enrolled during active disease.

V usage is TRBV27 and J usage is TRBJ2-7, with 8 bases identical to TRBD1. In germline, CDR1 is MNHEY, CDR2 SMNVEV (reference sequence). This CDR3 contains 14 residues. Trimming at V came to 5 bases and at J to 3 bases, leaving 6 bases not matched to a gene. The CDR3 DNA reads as TGTGCCAGCAGTCTCCGGGACAGGCGCTACGAGCAGTACTTC. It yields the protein CASSLRDRRYEQYF.

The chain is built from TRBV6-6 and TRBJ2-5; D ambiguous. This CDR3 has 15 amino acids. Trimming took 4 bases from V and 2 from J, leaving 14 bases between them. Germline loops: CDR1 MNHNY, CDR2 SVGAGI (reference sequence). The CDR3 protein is CASSFTPQRQETQYF. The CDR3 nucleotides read TGTGCCAGCAGTTTTACCCCTCAGAGGCAAGAGACCCAGTACTTC.

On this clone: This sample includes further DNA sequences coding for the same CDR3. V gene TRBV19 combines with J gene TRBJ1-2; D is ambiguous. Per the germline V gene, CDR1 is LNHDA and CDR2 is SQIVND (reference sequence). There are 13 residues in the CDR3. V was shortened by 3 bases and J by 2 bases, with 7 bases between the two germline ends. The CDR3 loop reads CASSIAGNYGYTF. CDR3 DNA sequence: TGTGCCAGTAGTATTGCGGGGAACTATGGCTACACCTTC. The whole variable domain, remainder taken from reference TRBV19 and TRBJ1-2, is DGGITQSPKYLFRKEGQNVTLSCEQNLNHDAMYWYRQDPGQGLRLIYYSQIVNDFQKGDIAEGYSVSREKKESFPLTVTSAQKNPTAFYLCASSIAGNYGYTFGSGTRLTVV.